The 31 T cell receptor beta chains reported below all come from one sample, sequenced in a study of CD8+ T cells in alopecia areata. Extracted from the samples, RNA was reverse transcribed into cDNA to serve as the sequencing template. Assay: immunoSEQ multiplex PCR; the TCRdb copy retains only in-frame clones and omits some. This sample carries roughly 170,000 clones, just under 60% of them seen once, and the ten largest clones take 14% to 15%. Sequenced material: CD4+ T cells sorted from blood, taken at week 0. Receptors were obtained from a human donor with alopecia areata.

The gene calls are TRBV4-1 and TRBJ2-5; D gene unclear. Per germline, CDR1 MGHRA and CDR2 YSYEKL. CDR3 length: 15 amino acids. Trimming took 1 base from V and 0 from J, leaving 9 bases between them. CDR3 DNA: TGCGCCAGCAGCCAAGCCACCATCTACCAAGAGACCCAGTACTTC. It codes for CASSQATIYQETQYF.

The gene calls are TRBV9 and TRBJ2-1; 14 bases fit TRBD2. Trimming removed 4 bases from V and 7 bases from J; junction bases left unmatched: 7. This CDR3 region has 16 residues. Germline V CDR1 and CDR2: SGDLS, YYNGEE. The CDR3 region is CASSREGLAGVNEQFF. CDR3 nucleotide sequence: TGTGCCAGCAGCCGAGAGGGACTAGCGGGGGTTAATGAGCAGTTCTTC.

This clone was counted between two and nine times. The genes are TRBV10-3 and TRBJ1-5; D call uncertain. CDR3 size: 13 residues. V was trimmed by 0 bases and J by 8 bases, leaving 8 bases between them. CDR1 is ENHRY, CDR2 SYGVKD, per germline. CDR3 in DNA: TGTGCCATCAGTGAGTCGTCGATTGAGCCCCAGCATTTT. This encodes CAISESSIEPQHF.

This clone has only a few counts. The chain combines TRBV7-8 with TRBJ2-1; 8 nucleotides agree with TRBD2. CDR3 length: 15 residues. Looked up from germline, CDR1 is SGHVS and CDR2 is FQNEAQ. Trimming at V came to 10 bases and at J to 3 bases, leaving 11 bases not matched to a gene. DNA for the CDR3: TGTGCCACGAATTATGGCGGGGGGCTCTACAATGAGCAGTTCTTC. It yields the protein CATNYGGGLYNEQFF.

This clone has only a few counts. The J gene is TRBJ1-5, the V gene TRBV6-1; D gene uncertain. Between the trimmed V and J ends, which lost 2 bases and 4 bases, there was a span of 9 bases. Germline assignment: CDR1 MNHNS and CDR2 SASEGT. This CDR3 region has 14 residues. In nucleotides, the CDR3 is TGTGCCAGCAGTGAATCTACTGGAAATCAGCCCCAGCATTTT. Its protein is CASSESTGNQPQHF.

This chain joins TRBV27 and TRBJ1-1, with D perhaps matching TRBD1 (6 bases). V was pared by 5 bases and J by 4 bases, with 14 bases between. The length of the CDR3 is 14 residues. In germline, CDR1 is MNHEY, CDR2 SMNVEV (reference sequence). The CDR3, as DNA: TGTGCCAGCAGTCCCGACAGGCAATTCACTGAAGCTTTCTTT. Protein sequence: CASSPDRQFTEAFF.

The V and J genes are TRBV29-1 and TRBJ2-1; D ambiguous. Trimming removed 7 bases from V and 7 bases from J, with 11 bases in between. Germline V CDR1 and CDR2: SQVTM, ANQGSEA. The CDR3 totals 11 residues. CDR3 nucleotides: TGCAGCGCCCAAGGCCGGAATGAGCAGTTCTTC. This translates into CSAQGRNEQFF.

This chain links TRBV4-1 with TRBJ1-2, with 7 bases fitting TRBD1. Germline V gene sequence: CDR1 MGHRA, CDR2 YSYEKL. Trimming cost V 2 bases and J 4 bases; bases outside gene matches: 13. CDR3 length: 17 amino acids. CDR3 amino acids: CASSQSGTERKIYGYTF. DNA of the CDR3: TGCGCCAGCAGCCAATCCGGGACAGAGAGAAAAATCTATGGCTACACCTTC.

This clone appeared a single time. The chain uses TRBV11-2 and TRBJ1-2, with a weak D call TRBD1 (6 bases). The V gene's germline CDR1 is SGHAT and CDR2 FQNNGV. The length of the CDR3 is 16 residues. Trimming stripped 5 bases from V and 1 base from J, with 17 bases between. The CDR3 DNA reads TGTGCCAGCAGCCTAGGGGCAGGGGCGCTTAACTATGGCTACACCTTC. This codes for CASSLGAGALNYGYTF.

This sequence joins TRBV5-1 and TRBJ2-7, with a tentative D call TRBD1 (6 bases). Germline V lookup: CDR1 SGHRS, CDR2 YFSETQ. The CDR3 is 15 residues long. Trimming cost V 3 bases and J 0 bases, with 13 bases left between them. The CDR3 DNA follows: TGCGCCAGCAGCTCAGGGGACGGAAGCTCCTACGAGCAGTACTTC. Protein product: CASSSGDGSSYEQYF.

The chain carries TRBV7-2 and TRBJ2-5; D uncertain. Germline CDR1 and CDR2: SGHTA and FQGNSA. With 4 bases removed from V and 5 bases from J, the gap between germline ends came to 17 bases. This CDR3 region has 15 residues. The CDR3: CASSSPTTAPETQYF. The CDR3 DNA is TGTGCCAGCAGCTCCCCTACGACGGCTCCGGAGACCCAGTACTTC.

The table lists this clone with a count of one. The gene calls are TRBV29-1 and TRBJ2-3; TRBD1 or TRBD2 may be the D gene (5 bases each). V was clipped by 7 bases and J by 1 base, with 9 bases between them. The germline V gene has CDR1 SQVTM and CDR2 ANQGSEA. CDR3 length: 12 amino acids. The CDR3 DNA reads as TGCAGCGGGGACCGTCGCACAGATACGCAGTATTTT. Translated: CSGDRRTDTQYF.

The rearrangement links TRBV25-1 to TRBJ2-3, with D perhaps matching TRBD1 (5 bases). V lost 6 bases and J 3 bases, leaving 10 bases between the germline ends. Germline CDR1 and CDR2: MGHDK and SYGVNS. This CDR3 is 13 amino acids long. This CDR3 is CASSRPGTDTQYF. CDR3 coding DNA: TGTGCCAGCAGCCGTCCAGGGACAGATACGCAGTATTTT.

J is TRBJ1-6 and V is TRBV11-2; no clear D. V lost 1 base and J lost 10, with 11 bases in between. The germline V gene has CDR1 SGHAT and CDR2 FQNNGV. The CDR3 covers 14 residues. The CDR3 spells CASSLGGNVSPLHF. DNA of the CDR3: TGTGCCAGCAGCTTAGGGGGTAATGTCTCACCCCTCCACTTT.

The V call is TRBV7-3, the J call TRBJ2-3, with 7 bases matching TRBD1. CDR3 length equals 13 residues. V trimming: 3 bases; J trimming: 6 bases; junction bases outside the gene matches: 3. The germline gives CDR1 SGHTA, CDR2 FQGTGA. CDR3 in amino acids: CASSLGQWDTQYF. Here the CDR3 DNA reads TGTGCCAGCAGCTTGGGACAGTGGGATACGCAGTATTTT. The variable domain in full, completed from reference TRBV7-3 and TRBJ2-3, reads GAGVSQTPSNKVTEKGKYVELRCDPISGHTALYWYRQSLGQGPEFLIYFQGTGAADDSGLPNDRFFAVRPEGSVSTLKIQRTERGDSAVYLCASSLGQWDTQYFGPGTRLTVL.

The chain uses TRBV5-1 and TRBJ2-7; 9 positions match TRBD2. Germline V gene sequence: CDR1 SGHRS, CDR2 YFSETQ. V lost 8 bases, J lost 4 bases, and 13 bases stayed unmatched. This CDR3 region has 15 residues. The CDR3 sequence: CASSGSSGMSYEQYF. CDR3 DNA: TGCGCCAGTTCTGGGTCTAGCGGGATGTCTTACGAGCAGTACTTC.

This clone was counted once. The rearrangement uses TRBV6-5 and TRBJ2-3; 9 positions agree with TRBD2. The CDR3 extends over 15 amino acids. The germline V gene encodes CDR1 MNHEY and CDR2 SVGAGI. The trim removed 6 bases at V and 4 bases at J, leaving 8 bases unmatched. CDR3 loop: CASRDSGGGSDTQYF. The CDR3 nucleotides read TGTGCCAGCAGGGATAGCGGGGGAGGGTCAGATACGCAGTATTTT.

The V gene is TRBV15, the J gene TRBJ2-5; no clear D gene. V gave up 3 bases and J gave up 5 bases, with 13 bases separating them. CDR3 length: 14 amino acids. CDR1 is LNHNV and CDR2 is YYDKDF in the germline V gene (reference sequence). The CDR3 DNA sequence: TGTGCCACCAGCAGTGGTTCCGGTCAGGAGACCCAGTACTTC. It yields the protein CATSSGSGQETQYF.

The chain combines TRBV4-1 with TRBJ1-4, with 7 bases matching TRBD1. The germline CDR1 and CDR2 sequences are MGHRA and YSYEKL. There are 15 residues in the CDR3. V lost 4 bases, J lost 8 bases, and 10 bases stayed unmatched. CDR3 nucleotide sequence: TGCGCCAGCAGCCGCGCGGGACAGCCCCAGGAAAAACTGTTTTTT. Protein: CASSRAGQPQEKLFF.

This clone occurred a few times. The chain uses TRBV11-2 and TRBJ2-7, with D possibly TRBD2 on 7 matching bases. With 5 bases removed from V and 3 bases from J, the gap between germline ends came to 17 bases. The CDR3 has 15 amino acids. Germline V gene sequence: CDR1 SGHAT, CDR2 FQNNGV. The CDR3 DNA sequence: TGTGCCAGCAGCCCGCCCCCCGGGGGGCACTACGAGCAGTACTTC. This codes for CASSPPPGGHYEQYF.

V usage is TRBV4-1 and J usage is TRBJ2-7; 7 bases are shared with TRBD2. The CDR3 runs 16 residues. V lost 3 bases, J lost 0 bases, and 8 bases stayed unmatched. CDR1 is MGHRA and CDR2 is YSYEKL in the germline V gene. The CDR3 loop reads CASSQGDGGSSYEQYF. CDR3 sequence (DNA): TGCGCCAGCAGCCAGGGCGACGGGGGGTCCTCCTACGAGCAGTACTTC.

In this sample, this clone turned up a few times. The J gene is TRBJ2-4, the V gene TRBV5-1, with TRBD1 matching over 9 bases. Germline V gene data show CDR1 as SGHRS and CDR2 as YFSETQ. This CDR3 contains 14 residues. Germline trimming cut 4 bases from V and 5 bases from J; bases unmatched to any gene: 4. Here the CDR3 DNA reads TGCGCCAGCAGCCGCACAGGGGGCGAAAACATTCAGTACTTC. This encodes CASSRTGGENIQYF.

The gene calls are TRBV14 and TRBJ1-2; possible D gene TRBD1, 6 bases. V was trimmed by 2 bases and J by 4 bases, leaving 14 bases between them. Germline CDR1 is SGHDN and CDR2 is FVKESK. The CDR3 consists of 15 residues. CDR3 DNA: TGTGCCAGCAGCCAACAAGGGGCAGGGGTCTATGGCTACACCTTC. Its protein is CASSQQGAGVYGYTF.

V is TRBV5-6 and J is TRBJ2-1; 10 bases align to TRBD2. Losses at the gene ends were 0 bases for V and 2 bases for J; bases not matched to a gene: 2. This CDR3 comprises 16 residues. Per germline, CDR1 SGHDT and CDR2 YYEEEE. The CDR3: CASSLESGGAYNEQFF. The CDR3 nucleotides read TGTGCCAGCAGCTTGGAAAGCGGGGGGGCCTACAATGAGCAGTTCTTC.

This clone was seen more than once but under ten times. The chain recombines TRBV29-1 with TRBJ2-7; 8 bases agree with TRBD1. The CDR3 loop spans 14 amino acids. Germline V CDR1 and CDR2: SQVTM, ANQGSEA. Trimming at V came to 6 bases and at J to 1 base, leaving 8 bases not matched to a gene. The CDR3 DNA follows: TGCAGCGTGATGATGACAGGGGCATCCTACGAGCAGTACTTC. This gives the protein CSVMMTGASYEQYF.

This clone was seen a few times. The chain joins TRBV15 to TRBJ2-1; 11 bases are shared with TRBD1. Trimming took 5 bases from V and 4 from J; bases not matched to a gene: 4. Looked up from germline, CDR1 is LNHNV and CDR2 is YYDKDF (reference sequence). The CDR3 length is 15 residues. Here the CDR3 DNA reads TGTGCCACCAGCCTAGGACAGGGGGCTTACAATGAGCAGTTCTTC. Translating it yields CATSLGQGAYNEQFF.

The rearrangement uses TRBV27 and TRBJ2-5, with 7 bases fitting TRBD1. CDR3 size: 13 residues. Trimming removed 6 bases from V and 5 bases from J; junction bases left unmatched: 6. Per the germline V gene, CDR1 is MNHEY and CDR2 is SMNVEV (reference sequence). CDR3 in amino acids: CASSHDRAETQYF. As DNA, the CDR3 is TGTGCCAGCAGCCACGACAGGGCGGAGACCCAGTACTTC.

The chain employs TRBV5-1 and TRBJ2-6; no firm D call. This CDR3 is 14 amino acids long. CDR1 and CDR2 from the germline V gene are SGHRS and YFSETQ. Trimming left V 1 base short and J 2 bases short, with 4 bases between. The CDR3 region is CASSLNPGANVLTF. DNA for the CDR3: TGCGCCAGCAGCTTGAATCCTGGGGCCAACGTCCTGACTTTC.

This clone came up a few times. For the CDR3, the DNA is TGTGCCAGCAGCTTAGCGATAAAGGGGGATTCCGGTACGCAGTATTTT. Translation: CASSLAIKGDSGTQYF. The rearrangement joins TRBV7-8 to TRBJ2-3; tentative D call: TRBD1 (6 bases). The CDR3 runs to 16 residues. CDR1 SGHVS and CDR2 FQNEAQ come from the germline V gene. V lost 0 bases and J lost 8, with 18 bases in between. The full variable domain, with the rest looked up from reference TRBV7-8 and TRBJ2-3, is GAGVSQSPRYKVAKRGQDVALRCDPISGHVSLFWYQQALGQGPEFLTYFQNEAQLDKSGLPSDRFFAERPEGSVSTLKIQRTQQEDSAVYLCASSLAIKGDSGTQYFGPGTRLTVL.

This clone was recorded a few times. The chain employs TRBV29-1 and TRBJ1-1, with a possible D match to TRBD1 (5 bases). The CDR3 extends over 14 amino acids. From germline, CDR1 is SQVTM and CDR2 ANQGSEA. V lost 4 bases to trimming and J lost 2 bases, with 14 bases between them. The CDR3 nucleotides read TGCAGCGTTGGAGCCGACAGACCCAACACTGAAGCTTTCTTT. Amino acids: CSVGADRPNTEAFF.

This chain links TRBV29-1 with TRBJ1-1; D unresolved. The germline V gene encodes CDR1 SQVTM and CDR2 ANQGSEA. Trimming cost V 4 bases and J 8 bases, with 11 bases left between them. This CDR3 has 11 amino acids. The CDR3 DNA reads TGCAGCGTTGGACATATGAGGGAAGCTTTCTTT. This sequence encodes CSVGHMREAFF.